This passage covers 18 T cell receptor beta chains from one sample sequenced in a study of CD8 T cells in Susac syndrome. After extraction with the RNeasy kit, 0.5 to 1 ug of the RNA was reverse transcribed using random hexamers. TCRdb reprocessed the immunoSEQ multiplex PCR reads with MiXCR, giving one entry per CDR3 protein. This table has about 240,000 distinct CDR3 sequences, about 96% appearing once. The sequenced sample was CD4+ T cells from PBMCs. These receptors were taken from a human donor with Susac syndrome.

V usage is TRBV6-1 and J usage is TRBJ2-1, with 7 nucleotides matching TRBD1. CDR1 MNHNS and CDR2 SASEGT come from the germline V gene. V was clipped by 5 bases and J by 3 bases; unmatched bases: 4. The CDR3 is 14 residues long. The CDR3 coding sequence is TGTGCCAGCAGTAGGGGACAGATCTACAATGAGCAGTTCTTC. The encoded protein is CASSRGQIYNEQFF.

V usage is TRBV23-1 and J usage is TRBJ2-5; 7 positions match TRBD1. TRBV23-1 is reported as an ORF; its role is uncertain. V shed 8 bases, J shed 3 bases, and the junction held 9 bases outside the gene matches. The CDR3 loop spans 14 amino acids. The CDR3 DNA sequence: TGCGCCAGCCCCACCCGGACAGGCAAAGAGACCCAGTACTTC. Translation: CASPTRTGKETQYF.

This rearrangement joins TRBV25-1 to TRBJ2-6, with 7 bases that match TRBD2. CDR3 size: 20 residues. With V trimmed by 8 bases and J by 1 base, 20 bases remained unmatched. Germline-derived CDR1 and CDR2 are MGHDK and SYGVNS. In nucleotides, the CDR3 is TGTGCCAGCGGGATCGCGATGGGGGGGAGGTCCCCTTCTGGGGCCAACGTCCTGACTTTC. This encodes CASGIAMGGRSPSGANVLTF.

The gene calls are TRBV30 and TRBJ2-3, with D hard to call. The CDR3 is made up of 12 amino acids. V shed 1 base and J shed 11 bases, with 13 bases lying between them. Germline V gene lookup returns CDR1 GTSNPN and CDR2 SVGIG (reference sequence). The CDR3 here is CAWSGLGDGQYF. The CDR3 DNA reads TGTGCCTGGAGTGGCCTTGGGGATGGGCAGTATTTT.

This clonotype came up once. The chain uses TRBV3-1 and TRBJ1-2; 7 nucleotides match TRBD1. CDR3 length: 14 amino acids. The V segment lost 1 base and the J segment 8 bases; nucleotides outside the gene matches: 7. CDR1 LGHDT and CDR2 YNNKEL come from the germline V gene (reference sequence). The CDR3 nucleotides read TGTGCCAGCAGCCAAGCGACAGGGTTGGCGGGCTACACCTTC. It translates to CASSQATGLAGYTF.

In this sample, this clonotype turned up once. The rearrangement joins TRBV5-4 to TRBJ1-3; D gene unclear. The V gene's germline CDR1 is SGHNT and CDR2 YYREEE (reference sequence). V shed 0 bases and J shed 0 bases, with 10 bases lying between them. This CDR3 is built from 16 residues. The CDR3 protein is CASSLDMADSGNTIYF. As DNA, the CDR3 is TGTGCCAGCAGCTTGGACATGGCTGACTCTGGAAACACCATATATTTT. The complete variable domain, with remaining parts taken from reference TRBV5-4 and TRBJ1-3, reads ETGVTQSPTHLIKTRGQQVTLRCSSQSGHNTVSWYQQALGQGPQFIFQYYREEENGRGNFPPRFSGLQFPNYSSELNVNALELDDSALYLCASSLDMADSGNTIYFGEGSWLTVV.

This sequence joins TRBV15 and TRBJ2-5, with a tentative D call TRBD2 (6 bases). The CDR3 is made up of 20 amino acids. Trimming removed 4 bases at V and 5 bases at J, with 32 bases between. CDR1 is LNHNV, CDR2 YYDKDF, per germline (reference sequence). CDR3 loop: CATSTVEPTVPLAGGETQYF. In DNA form, the CDR3 reads TGTGCCACCAGCACGGTAGAGCCGACAGTTCCTCTGGCTGGGGGGGAGACCCAGTACTTC. Looking up the rest from reference TRBV15 and TRBJ2-5 gives the full variable domain: DAMVIQNPRYQVTQFGKPVTLSCSQTLNHNVMYWYQQKSSQAPKLLFHYYDKDFNNEADTPDNFQSRRPNTSFCFLDIRSPGLGDTAMYLCATSTVEPTVPLAGGETQYFGPGTRLLVL.

The chain couples TRBV29-1 to TRBJ1-1; TRBD1 matches at 8 bases. Germline CDR1 and CDR2: SQVTM and ANQGSEA. This CDR3 is built from 10 residues. The CDR3 nucleotides are TGCATGGCGCAGGGGGCGAAAGCTTTCTTT. Protein: CMAQGAKAFF.

This sequence joins TRBV5-1 and TRBJ2-2; 13 bases map to TRBD2. The CDR3 contains 15 residues. The germline V gene encodes CDR1 SGHRS and CDR2 YFSETQ. J lost 5 bases, V lost 7 bases, and 5 bases had no gene match. The CDR3: CASHGLAGVTGELFF. The DNA for the CDR3 is TGCGCCAGCCACGGACTAGCGGGAGTTACCGGGGAGCTGTTTTTT.

The V gene is TRBV3-1, the J gene TRBJ2-5; a weak D match, TRBD2 (6 bases). CDR3 length: 14 amino acids. The V and J ends lost 4 bases and 4 bases respectively, with 13 bases between them. Germline V lookup: CDR1 LGHDT, CDR2 YNNKEL (reference sequence). This CDR3 is CASSLSMGGETQYF. The CDR3 DNA follows: TGTGCCAGCAGCCTGTCTATGGGGGGAGAGACCCAGTACTTC.

This chain connects TRBV10-3 to TRBJ1-1, with a tentative D call TRBD1 (5 bases). Germline V gene sequence: CDR1 ENHRY, CDR2 SYGVKD. V was clipped by 2 bases and J by 1 base, with 8 bases between them. This CDR3 region has 14 residues. CDR3 amino acids: CAISERGGNTEAFF. The CDR3 DNA reads TGTGCCATCAGTGAGCGTGGGGGGAACACTGAAGCTTTCTTT.

This chain joins TRBV30 and TRBJ1-1, with unresolved D. The ends were cut back, 4 bases at V and 1 base at J, with 4 bases in the middle. The CDR3 has 11 amino acids. CDR1 GTSNPN and CDR2 SVGIG come from the germline V gene (reference sequence). The CDR3 spells CAWTTNTEAFF. CDR3 sequence (DNA): TGTGCCTGGACGACGAACACTGAAGCTTTCTTT.

CDR3 residues: CAWSESNRYGYTF. The CDR3 DNA reads as TGTGCCTGGAGTGAAAGTAATCGGTATGGCTACACCTTC. The chain joins TRBV30 to TRBJ1-2; no clear D. CDR3 length equals 13 residues. Trimming took 1 base from V and 5 from J, leaving 11 bases between them. Germline loops: CDR1 GTSNPN, CDR2 SVGIG (reference sequence).

The chain combines TRBV29-1 with TRBJ2-7, with 9 bases matching TRBD2. The ends lost 5 bases at V and 2 bases at J; junction bases unmatched: 4. There are 13 residues in the CDR3. Looked up from germline, CDR1 is SQVTM and CDR2 is ANQGSEA. In DNA, the CDR3 is TGCAGCGTTACTAGCGGGTCAACCTACGAGCAGTACTTC. Translated, it gives CSVTSGSTYEQYF.

This chain uses TRBV7-9 with TRBJ2-7, with D perhaps matching TRBD2 (7 bases). Trimming removed 3 bases from V and 1 base from J, with 13 bases in between. Germline V gene sequence: CDR1 SEHNR, CDR2 FQNEAQ (reference sequence). CDR3 size: 15 residues. The CDR3 DNA sequence: TGTGCCAGCAGCTTGGGGGGGCCTCATTCCTACGAGCAGTACTTC. It codes for CASSLGGPHSYEQYF.

V is TRBV30 and J is TRBJ1-2; possibly TRBD1 for D (6 bases). Trimming stripped 3 bases from V and 2 bases from J, with 7 bases between. The germline CDR1 and CDR2 sequences are GTSNPN and SVGIG (reference sequence). The CDR3 runs 12 residues. This chain's CDR3 is CAWSDRNYGYTF. CDR3 DNA: TGTGCCTGGAGCGACAGGAACTATGGCTACACCTTC.

The CDR3 loop reads CASSEGLGVSTDTQYF. The CDR3 DNA follows: TGCGCCAGCAGTGAGGGGCTGGGGGTCTCCACAGATACGCAGTATTTT. V usage is TRBV10-1 and J usage is TRBJ2-3; D possibly matches TRBD1 or TRBD2 (5 bases each). V was cut by 2 bases and J by 2 bases, with 14 bases left in between. Germline V CDR1 and CDR2: WNHNN, SYGVQD (reference sequence). There are 16 residues in the CDR3.

This chain uses TRBV20-1 with TRBJ1-5; D is uncertain. Per germline, CDR1 DFQATT and CDR2 SNEGSKA (reference sequence). This CDR3 spans 14 amino acids. V was trimmed by 5 bases and J by 4 bases, leaving 15 bases between them. The CDR3 DNA reads TGCAGTGCTCCCTACCCTGATATTAATCAGCCCCAGCATTTT. Encoded protein: CSAPYPDINQPQHF.